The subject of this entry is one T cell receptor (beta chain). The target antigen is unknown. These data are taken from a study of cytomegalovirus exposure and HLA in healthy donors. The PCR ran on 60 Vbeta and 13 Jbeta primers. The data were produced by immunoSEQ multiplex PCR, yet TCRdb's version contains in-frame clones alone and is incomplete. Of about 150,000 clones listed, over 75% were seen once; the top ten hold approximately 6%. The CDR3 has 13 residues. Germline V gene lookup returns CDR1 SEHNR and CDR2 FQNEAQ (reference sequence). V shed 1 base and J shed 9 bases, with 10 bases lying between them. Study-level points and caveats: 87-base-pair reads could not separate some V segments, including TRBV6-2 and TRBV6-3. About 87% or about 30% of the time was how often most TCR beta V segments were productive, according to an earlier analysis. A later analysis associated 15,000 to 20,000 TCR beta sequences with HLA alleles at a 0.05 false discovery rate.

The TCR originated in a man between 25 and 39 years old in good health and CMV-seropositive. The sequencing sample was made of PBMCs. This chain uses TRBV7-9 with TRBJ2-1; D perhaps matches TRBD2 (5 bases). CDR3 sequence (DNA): TGTGCCAGCAGCTTAGGTCTAGCCGCTGAGCAGTTCTTC. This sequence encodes CASSLGLAAEQFF.